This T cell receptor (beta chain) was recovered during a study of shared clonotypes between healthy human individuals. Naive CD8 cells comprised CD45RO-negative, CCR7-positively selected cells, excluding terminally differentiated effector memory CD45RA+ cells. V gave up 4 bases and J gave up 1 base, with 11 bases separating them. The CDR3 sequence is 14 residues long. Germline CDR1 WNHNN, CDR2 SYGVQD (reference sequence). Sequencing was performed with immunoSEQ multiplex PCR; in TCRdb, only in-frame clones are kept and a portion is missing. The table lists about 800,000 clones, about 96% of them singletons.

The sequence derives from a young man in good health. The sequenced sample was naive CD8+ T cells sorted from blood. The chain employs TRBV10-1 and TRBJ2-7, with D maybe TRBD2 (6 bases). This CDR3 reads CASSGGLTSYEQYF. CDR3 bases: TGCGCCAGCAGTGGGGGACTGACTTCCTACGAGCAGTACTTC.